In this sample, the clone carrying this T cell receptor beta chain turned up many times. The entry originates in a study of identical twins. The V gene lost 0 bases and the J gene lost 4 bases, with 13 bases spanning the gap. The germline V gene encodes CDR1 MNHEY and CDR2 SVGEGT. CDR3 length equals 16 residues. TCRdb itself ran the 5' RACE reads through MiXCR, one entry per CDR3 protein. The sample lists roughly 230,000 distinct CDR3 sequences; approximately 8.6% were seen once. These data are also associated with another study on yellow fever vaccine responses in identical twins.

Sequenced input: CD8+ T cells sorted from blood. The clonotype originates from a woman younger than 35 in good health. The J gene is TRBJ2-1, the V gene TRBV6-2 or TRBV6-3; D uncertain. CDR3 coding DNA: TGTGCCAGCAGTTACTCGCTCTCGAACGGGTACAATGAGCAGTTCTTC. This codes for CASSYSLSNGYNEQFF.